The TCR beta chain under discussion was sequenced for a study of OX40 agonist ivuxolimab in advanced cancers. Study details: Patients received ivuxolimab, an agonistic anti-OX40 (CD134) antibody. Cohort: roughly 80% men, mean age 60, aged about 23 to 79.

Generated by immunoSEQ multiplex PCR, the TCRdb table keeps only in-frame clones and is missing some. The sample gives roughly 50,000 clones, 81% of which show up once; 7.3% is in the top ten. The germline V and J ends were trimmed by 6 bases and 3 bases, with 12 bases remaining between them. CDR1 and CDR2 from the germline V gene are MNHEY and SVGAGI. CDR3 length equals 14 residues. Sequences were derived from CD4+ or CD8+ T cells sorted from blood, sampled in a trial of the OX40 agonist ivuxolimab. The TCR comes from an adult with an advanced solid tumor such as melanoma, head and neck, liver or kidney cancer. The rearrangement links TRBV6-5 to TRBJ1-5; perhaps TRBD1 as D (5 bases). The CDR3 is CASRGRQPNQPQHF. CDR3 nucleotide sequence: TGTGCCAGCAGGGGAAGACAGCCCAATCAGCCCCAGCATTTT.